The T cell receptor (beta chain) described here comes from a study of patients and donors after allogeneic stem cell transplantation. TCRdb reanalysed the RT-PCR reads using MiXCR and keeps one entry per CDR3 protein. The profile shows 900,000 to 1,000,000 distinct CDR3 sequences, about 20% of them singletons. The sequenced sample consisted of blood, either unsorted or a sorted T cell fraction (not recorded which). The sequence was obtained from a human donor who was either an allogeneic HSCT recipient or a stem cell or donor lymphocyte infusion donor (not recorded which). It is not recorded whose cells these are; they may come from a transplant donor.

The chain's CDR3 is CSASGTSGREETQYF. The CDR3 DNA reads TGCAGTGCTTCCGGGACTAGCGGGAGAGAAGAGACCCAGTACTTC. V is TRBV20-1 and J is TRBJ2-5; 14 positions match TRBD2. The CDR3 spans 15 residues. CDR1 is DFQATT, CDR2 SNEGSKA, per germline (reference sequence). V lost 5 bases to trimming and J lost 3 bases; unmatched junction nucleotides: 5.